Shown below are 10 T cell receptor beta chains from a single sample sequenced in a study of blood T cells in healthy people across ages. Through a sample-barcoded 5' primer and a J-beta primer mix, a second PCR was run for roughly 7 to 11 cycles. TCRdb used MiXCR to reprocess the 5' RACE reads, holding one entry per CDR3 protein. The sample lists 550,000 to 600,000 distinct CDR3 sequences; 40% to 50% were seen once. Source material: blood. These receptors were obtained from a man at least 80 years old in good health.

This clonotype showed up just a few times. The rearrangement uses TRBV4-3 and TRBJ2-7; possible D gene TRBD1, 5 bases. This CDR3 is 15 amino acids long. Germline assignment: CDR1 LGHNA and CDR2 YSLEER. Trimming took 0 bases from V and 2 from J, leaving 11 bases between them. For the CDR3, the DNA is TGCGCCAGCAGCCAAGACGCCTTAGGGGCCTACGAGCAGTACTTC. Its translation is CASSQDALGAYEQYF.

This clonotype was detected many times. The genes are TRBV4-1 and TRBJ1-2; D call uncertain. V lost 1 base to trimming and J lost 1 base, with 7 bases between them. Germline values: CDR1 MGHRA, CDR2 YSYEKL. This CDR3 has 14 amino acids. CDR3 nucleotide sequence: TGCGCCAGCAGCCAAGGAGGTAGTAACTATGGCTACACCTTC. It is translated as CASSQGGSNYGYTF.

V is TRBV25-1 and J is TRBJ2-4; possibly TRBD1 for D (6 bases). The J call may be in error: the DNA end matches TRBJ2-7 better. The CDR3 is 13 residues long. Per germline, CDR1 MGHDK and CDR2 SYGVNS. In DNA, the CDR3 is TGTGCCAGCACCGAGGGGGACCCCTACGAGCAGTACTTC. Translation: CASTEGDPYEQYF.

The chain is built from TRBV3-1 and TRBJ2-5; 8 bases are a match to TRBD1. The CDR3 has 14 residues. Trimming removed 4 bases from V and 11 bases from J; junction bases left unmatched: 12. CDR1 and CDR2 from the germline V gene are LGHDT and YNNKEL (reference sequence). The CDR3 loop reads CASSPRDRQAEQYF. CDR3 in DNA: TGTGCCAGCAGCCCCCGGGACAGGCAAGCAGAGCAGTACTTC.

The chain has TRBV4-2 and TRBJ2-7; D remains ambiguous. V lost 0 bases and J 4 bases, leaving 16 bases between the germline ends. Germline V CDR1 and CDR2: LGHNA, YNFKEQ. CDR3 length: 16 residues. The CDR3 nucleotides are TGTGCCAGCAGCCAAGATCTCGGAGTCACTTGGTACGAGCAGTACTTC. Translated: CASSQDLGVTWYEQYF.

The chain has TRBV20-1 and TRBJ2-5; 12 nucleotides match TRBD2. V trimming: 3 bases; J trimming: 5 bases; junction bases outside the gene matches: 7. The CDR3 runs 15 residues. In germline, CDR1 is DFQATT, CDR2 SNEGSKA (reference sequence). CDR3 coding DNA: TGCAGTGCTAGGTCTAGCGGGGGGGCGTGGGAGACCCAGTACTTC. Translated, it gives CSARSSGGAWETQYF.

This sequence joins TRBV5-4 and TRBJ1-2; no clear D. The V end lost 0 bases, the J end lost 5 bases, and 17 bases lay between the germline ends. The CDR3 totals 16 residues. In germline, CDR1 is SGHNT, CDR2 YYREEE (reference sequence). The CDR3 DNA reads TGTGCCAGCAGCTTGGAGTCAGAGCCAACGGTATATGGCTACACCTTC. The encoded protein is CASSLESEPTVYGYTF.

This clonotype was seen a handful of times. The chain recombines TRBV20-1 with TRBJ2-4; 8 nucleotides line up with TRBD2. CDR1 and CDR2 from the germline V gene are DFQATT and SNEGSKA (reference sequence). V trimming: 3 bases; J trimming: 8 bases; junction bases outside the gene matches: 9. The CDR3 contains 14 residues. The CDR3 nucleotides are TGCAGTGCTAGGATAGCGGGATCGGGGGACATTCAGTACTTC. This encodes CSARIAGSGDIQYF.

The CDR3 protein is CASSFGARTTEAFF. The CDR3 DNA is TGTGCCAGCAGCTTCGGGGCAAGGACCACTGAAGCTTTCTTT. The rearrangement uses TRBV7-2 and TRBJ1-1, with D perhaps TRBD1 (5 bases). Deletions cut 3 bases from V and 4 bases from J, with 12 bases between. CDR3 length: 14 amino acids. Per the germline V gene, CDR1 is SGHTA and CDR2 is FQGNSA. The complete variable domain, with remaining parts taken from reference TRBV7-2 and TRBJ1-1, reads GAGVSQSPSNKVTEKGKDVELRCDPISGHTALYWYRQSLGQGLEFLIYFQGNSAPDKSGLPSDRFSAERTGGSVSTLTIQRTQQEDSAVYLCASSFGARTTEAFFGQGTRLTVV.

The rearrangement links TRBV20-1 to TRBJ2-5; 14 bases match TRBD2. Trimming cost V 5 bases and J 11 bases; bases outside gene matches: 25. Germline CDR1 DFQATT, CDR2 SNEGSKA (reference sequence). The CDR3 consists of 19 residues. CDR3 in amino acids: CSAGPSGTSGGLSYNEQYF. The CDR3 coding sequence is TGCAGTGCTGGACCCTCCGGGACTAGCGGGGGCCTCAGCTACAATGAGCAGTACTTC.